These 25 T cell receptor beta chains originate from one sample sequenced in a study of T cell responses to AZD1222 COVID-19 vaccine. Repertoires were generated with immunoSEQ multiplex PCR, while TCRdb's copy carries only in-frame clones and drops some. The profile shows approximately 150,000 clones, roughly nine tenths of them singletons. The sample in question was peripheral blood, obtained on day 0 of AZD1222 vaccination. The receptors come from an adult in good health.

J is TRBJ2-5 and V is TRBV5-1; D call uncertain. There are 13 residues in the CDR3. The V and J ends lost 2 bases and 2 bases respectively, with 7 bases between them. The germline CDR1 and CDR2 sequences are SGHRS and YFSETQ. The CDR3 bases are TGCGCCAGCAGCTTACAAGGGCAAGAGACCCAGTACTTC. This codes for CASSLQGQETQYF.

The gene calls are TRBV24-1 and TRBJ1-2; 9 bases align to TRBD1. The CDR3 is 14 residues long. The junction had 3 bases not matched to a gene; V was cut back by 4 bases and J by 4 bases. Germline V lookup: CDR1 KGHDR, CDR2 SFDVKD. The DNA for the CDR3 is TGTGCCACCAGTGAGGGACAGGGCCTCTATGGCTACACCTTC. Protein: CATSEGQGLYGYTF.

V gene TRBV7-9 combines with J gene TRBJ2-7; 9 positions agree with TRBD1. The CDR3 length is 16 residues. Germline V CDR1 and CDR2: SEHNR, FQNEAQ (reference sequence). Trimming removed 1 base from V and 3 bases from J; junction bases left unmatched: 7. The CDR3 DNA reads as TGTGCCAGCAGCTTAGTCCGGGACAGGGTGCTCTACGAGCAGTACTTC. Its translation: CASSLVRDRVLYEQYF.

The V call is TRBV2, the J call TRBJ1-1; no clear D gene. The CDR3 covers 13 residues. Trimming took 7 bases from V and 5 from J, leaving 14 bases between them. Germline loops: CDR1 SNHLY, CDR2 FYNNEI. CDR3 loop: CASNLDGRTEAFF. The CDR3 DNA sequence: TGTGCCAGCAACCTAGATGGGAGGACTGAAGCTTTCTTT.

The chain combines TRBV28 with TRBJ1-1, with D tentatively TRBD1 (6 bases). V lost 8 bases to trimming and J lost 4 bases, with 20 bases between them. This CDR3 has 15 amino acids. The germline V gene has CDR1 MDHEN and CDR2 SYDVKM. The CDR3 DNA reads as TGTGCCAGCTGTCTCGGGGGGCGTTTATCCACTGAAGCTTTCTTT. Protein sequence: CASCLGGRLSTEAFF.

This chain joins TRBV28 and TRBJ1-1; D might be TRBD1 (5 bases). Deletions cut 4 bases from V and 6 bases from J, with 15 bases between. The CDR3 length is 14 residues. Germline V gives CDR1 MDHEN, CDR2 SYDVKM. For the CDR3, the DNA is TGTGCCAGCAGTTCCCAGCCGTGGGGCTCTGAAGCTTTCTTT. Protein sequence: CASSSQPWGSEAFF.

This chain connects TRBV19 to TRBJ2-7; D is perhaps TRBD1 or TRBD2 (5 bases each). CDR1 LNHDA and CDR2 SQIVND come from the germline V gene (reference sequence). Trimming took off 5 bases at V and 0 bases at J, with 11 bases between the two ends. The CDR3 has 14 amino acids. CDR3 sequence: CASSDQGPSYEQYF. Here the CDR3 DNA reads TGTGCCAGTAGTGATCAGGGACCCTCCTACGAGCAGTACTTC.

This chain connects TRBV6-4 to TRBJ1-4; D is uncertain. Trimming pared 8 bases from V and 7 bases from J, leaving 17 bases between. The CDR3 is 14 amino acids. CDR1 is MRHNA, CDR2 SNTAGT, per germline. CDR3 amino acids: CASAPDHGSEKLFF. CDR3 nucleotide sequence: TGTGCCAGCGCTCCGGACCACGGGAGTGAAAAACTGTTTTTT.

This chain connects TRBV5-1 to TRBJ2-2, with 7 bases that match TRBD2. From germline, CDR1 is SGHRS and CDR2 YFSETQ. This CDR3 region has 17 residues. Trimming removed 0 bases from V and 5 bases from J; junction bases left unmatched: 10. The CDR3 loop reads CASSLALGLVGTGELFF. The CDR3 nucleotides are TGCGCCAGCAGCTTGGCTTTAGGACTAGTGGGGACCGGGGAGCTGTTTTTT.

The rearrangement links TRBV11-3 to TRBJ2-2, with 9 nucleotides matching TRBD1. The germline CDR1 and CDR2 sequences are SGHNT and YENEEA. Trimming cost V 5 bases and J 1 base; bases outside gene matches: 2. The CDR3 covers 15 residues. CDR3 loop: CASSGTGMNTGELFF. The CDR3 nucleotides read TGTGCCAGCAGCGGGACAGGGATGAACACCGGGGAGCTGTTTTTT.

This chain joins TRBV2 and TRBJ2-5; D call uncertain. The germline V gene encodes CDR1 SNHLY and CDR2 FYNNEI. The CDR3 consists of 14 residues. Trimming stripped 1 base from V and 5 bases from J, with 11 bases between. Here the CDR3 reads CASSEVAGGETQYF. The CDR3 region has the DNA TGTGCCAGCAGTGAAGTGGCAGGCGGCGAGACCCAGTACTTC.

The DNA of the CDR3 is TGTGCCAGCAGCTCTCACAGGGAGGCTTCTGGAAACACCATATATTTT. Protein sequence: CASSSHREASGNTIYF. The V and J genes are TRBV7-8 and TRBJ1-3, with a tentative D call TRBD1 (6 bases). The CDR3 contains 16 residues. With 4 bases removed from V and 1 base from J, the gap between germline ends came to 14 bases. Looked up from germline, CDR1 is SGHVS and CDR2 is FQNEAQ. Together with reference TRBV7-8 and TRBJ1-3, the CDR3 gives the full variable domain: GAGVSQSPRYKVAKRGQDVALRCDPISGHVSLFWYQQALGQGPEFLTYFQNEAQLDKSGLPSDRFFAERPEGSVSTLKIQRTQQEDSAVYLCASSSHREASGNTIYFGEGSWLTVV.

The rearrangement uses TRBV30 and TRBJ1-1; no clear D gene. This CDR3 has 10 residues. Germline V CDR1 and CDR2: GTSNPN, SVGIG (reference sequence). V shed 2 bases and J shed 7 bases, with 5 bases lying between them. In DNA form, the CDR3 reads TGTGCCTGGAGTCGGGATGAAGCTTTCTTT. This sequence encodes CAWSRDEAFF.

The chain carries TRBV4-3 and TRBJ2-5, with a tentative D call TRBD2 (5 bases). Germline lookup yields CDR1 LGHNA and CDR2 YSLEER. V was shortened by 0 bases and J by 5 bases, with 10 bases between the two germline ends. The CDR3 is 14 amino acids. CDR3 sequence reads: CASSQERGLETQYF. The CDR3 DNA reads as TGCGCCAGCAGCCAAGAGCGAGGGTTGGAGACCCAGTACTTC.

This rearrangement joins TRBV7-6 to TRBJ2-1; a possible D gene is TRBD1 (7 bases). The CDR3 is 15 amino acids. Per the germline V gene, CDR1 is SGHVS and CDR2 is FNYEAQ. Trimming cost V 5 bases and J 5 bases, with 16 bases left between them. The CDR3 nucleotides read TGTGCCAGCAGCAAGGGGGTCAGGGGGGACAATGAGCAGTTCTTC. Translating it yields CASSKGVRGDNEQFF.

The chain combines TRBV9 with TRBJ1-3; D gene ambiguous. Deletions cut 3 bases from V and 4 bases from J, with 11 bases between. CDR1 is SGDLS and CDR2 is YYNGEE in the germline V gene. This CDR3 region has 14 residues. Written as DNA, the CDR3 is TGTGCCAGCAGCGCGAGTCCAAAAGGAAACACCATATATTTT. Translating it yields CASSASPKGNTIYF.

The chain has TRBV29-1 and TRBJ1-1, with unresolved D. The length of the CDR3 is 12 residues. The germline V gene has CDR1 SQVTM and CDR2 ANQGSEA. Trimming took off 7 bases at V and 0 bases at J, with 9 bases between the two ends. The CDR3 DNA follows: TGCAGCGGGTTAAAGTTGAACACTGAAGCTTTCTTT. Translated, it gives CSGLKLNTEAFF.

The chain uses TRBV13 and TRBJ2-3; D is possibly TRBD1 (6 bases). V shed 3 bases and J shed 5 bases, with 15 bases lying between them. The CDR3 sequence is 15 residues long. Germline V lookup: CDR1 PRHDT, CDR2 FYEKMQ (reference sequence). CDR3 loop: CASSFLSLGGDTQYF. For the CDR3, the DNA is TGTGCCAGCAGCTTTCTATCCTTAGGGGGAGATACGCAGTATTTT.

V and J are TRBV5-6 and TRBJ2-7; D unclear. Trimming shortened V by 4 bases and J by 5 bases, and 7 bases separated the two germline ends. This CDR3 comprises 11 residues. Germline loops: CDR1 SGHDT, CDR2 YYEEEE. For the CDR3, the DNA is TGTGCCAGCAGCCGTATAAACGAGCAGTACTTC. It encodes CASSRINEQYF.

Here the CDR3 DNA reads TGTGCCATCAGTGAGGGGACTGGGACAACCATATATTTT. Translated: CAISEGTGTTIYF. The rearrangement links TRBV10-3 to TRBJ1-3; D possibly corresponds to TRBD1 (6 bases). Per germline, CDR1 ENHRY and CDR2 SYGVKD. The CDR3 is 13 residues long. Trimming stripped 2 bases from V and 10 bases from J, with 12 bases between.

The chain employs TRBV7-8 and TRBJ1-1; TRBD1 matches 7 bases. Germline V gives CDR1 SGHVS, CDR2 FQNEAQ. Trimming removed 4 bases from V and 4 bases from J; junction bases left unmatched: 6. The CDR3 has 14 residues. The CDR3 loop reads CASSSNPGGTEAFF. CDR3 in DNA: TGTGCCAGCAGCTCAAACCCAGGGGGCACTGAAGCTTTCTTT.

The chain combines TRBV5-1 with TRBJ2-2, with TRBD2 matching over 12 bases. Germline lookup yields CDR1 SGHRS and CDR2 YFSETQ. The V and J ends lost 4 bases and 4 bases, in that order; junction bases with no gene match: 8. There are 17 residues in the CDR3. The CDR3, as DNA: TGCGCCAGCAGCGTGCCTAGCGGGAGGGCCGGCACCGGGGAGCTGTTTTTT. It translates to CASSVPSGRAGTGELFF.

The chain has TRBV6-5 and TRBJ1-2; no clear D gene. The germline gives CDR1 MNHEY, CDR2 SVGAGI. The CDR3 extends over 14 amino acids. Trimming removed 6 bases at V and 7 bases at J, with 18 bases between. This CDR3 is CASRPGLGWSGYTF. The CDR3 DNA follows: TGTGCCAGCAGACCTGGGTTGGGATGGAGTGGCTACACCTTC.

The chain joins TRBV28 to TRBJ1-2; 12 bases fit TRBD1. Germline-derived CDR1 and CDR2 are MDHEN and SYDVKM. J was trimmed by 8 bases and V by 5 bases; bases with no gene match: 9. The CDR3 spans 15 residues. CDR3 DNA: TGTGCCAGCAGTATCGGGACAGGGGGCATGAGGGGCTACACCTTC. This gives the protein CASSIGTGGMRGYTF.

V usage is TRBV11-2 and J usage is TRBJ2-7; possible D gene TRBD1, 8 bases. Trimming cost V 5 bases and J 6 bases, with 23 bases left between them. Germline assignment: CDR1 SGHAT and CDR2 FQNNGV. The CDR3 has 16 amino acids. CDR3 protein: CASSTLIPGGGGEQYF. The CDR3 coding sequence is TGTGCCAGCAGCACGTTAATTCCAGGGGGCGGGGGCGAGCAGTACTTC.